Reported below is one TCR beta chain. It lacks a known antigen. Within one base of it there is no much larger clone, and no base qualities were kept. The sample is drawn from a study of PD-1 blockade in mismatch repair-deficient tumors (TCRdb year 2017). At the level of the whole study: Between September 2013 and late 2016, the trial enrolled 86 consecutive patients with more than nine types of mismatch repair-deficient cancer, all of whom had received prior treatment and were progressing. Deep sequencing of TCR CDR3 regions was used to track tumor-associated T cell clones in peripheral blood of patients responding to PD-1 blockade.

The library came from the immunoSEQ multiplex PCR assay. TCRdb re-hosts the immuneACCESS table, in-frame sequences only. Its copies lack some clones; in the studies checked, an unresolved V gene accounts for under half of them, and the cause for the rest is not known. The sample table holds about 14,000 clones, of which 84% were seen once. Less than 2% of the sample is taken by the ten largest. Mismatch repair deficiency in every enrolled patient was established by polymerase chain reaction or immunohistochemistry. Three patients who responded to pembrolizumab therapy underwent TCR sequencing. Pembrolizumab PD-1 blockade was prospectively tested in advanced mismatch repair-deficient cancers, regardless of tissue of origin, in the phase II trial. Peripheral blood T cell samples were collected serially, before PD-1 blockade began and at several time points afterward. Blood sampling time points were reported as weeks after the first dose of pembrolizumab.

From V the trimming removes 6 bases and from J it removes 4 bases, while the gene matches leave 3 bases of the junction unaccounted for. Taken from cysteine to phenylalanine, the CDR3 has 15 residues. Only the CDR3 portion is preserved as DNA: 45 bases, with reading frame beginning at the first base. The germline V gene encodes CDR1 MNHNS and CDR2 SASEGT. Summary of the overall study and its limitations: After pembrolizumab, tumor-resident clones, which were often undetectable in blood before treatment, expanded rapidly and then contracted, generally ahead of radiologic responses.

Source: PBMCs, taken approximately 15 weeks after starting pembrolizumab. Recombination linked TRBV6-1 to TRBJ2-1, and 13 junctional nucleotides match TRBD2. The TCR sequence derives from an adult with mismatch repair-deficient cancer. The CDR3 sequence is CASRQGLAGYNEQFF. The sequence in DNA is TGTGCCAGCAGACAGGGACTAGCGGGGTACAATGAGCAGTTCTTC.